A single sample is the source of the 16 T cell receptor beta chains below, sequenced in a study of T cells after somatic rescue of genetic block. Profiled with immunoSEQ multiplex PCR; TCRdb holds only in-frame clones, not every one. Of fewer than 150,000 clones detected, 85% to 95% appear once; the ten largest clones hold 1.4%. The sequenced material came from peripheral blood mononuclear cells (PBMCs). The receptors come from a woman under 30.

This rearrangement joins TRBV9 to TRBJ1-2, with D maybe TRBD1 (5 bases). The CDR3 runs 15 residues. Trimming took off 4 bases at V and 2 bases at J, with 15 bases between the two ends. CDR1 and CDR2 (germline): SGDLS, YYNGEE. The CDR3 sequence: CASSPGGGTNYGYTF. DNA of the CDR3: TGTGCCAGCAGCCCAGGTGGGGGGACCAACTATGGCTACACCTTC.

V is TRBV15 and J is TRBJ2-5; D possibly matches TRBD1 or TRBD2 (5 bases each). This CDR3 region has 14 residues. V lost 2 bases and J lost 2, with 9 bases in between. Looked up from germline, CDR1 is LNHNV and CDR2 is YYDKDF (reference sequence). CDR3 DNA: TGTGCCACCAGCAGACGGGGACGGCAAGAGACCCAGTACTTC. Translation gives CATSRRGRQETQYF.

This chain connects TRBV5-1 to TRBJ1-4; TRBD1 matches 7 bases. The ends lost 7 bases at V and 6 bases at J; junction bases unmatched: 9. Germline CDR1 reads SGHRS; CDR2 reads YFSETQ. The CDR3 runs 14 residues. CDR3 region: CASGPTGSDEKLFF. The CDR3 nucleotides are TGCGCCAGCGGCCCGACAGGGAGCGATGAAAAACTGTTTTTT. The full variable domain, its missing parts supplied by reference TRBV5-1 and TRBJ1-4, is KAGVTQTPRYLIKTRGQQVTLSCSPISGHRSVSWYQQTPGQGLQFLFEYFSETQRNKGNFPGRFSGRQFSNSRSEMNVSTLELGDSALYLCASGPTGSDEKLFFGSGTQLSVL.

V gene TRBV7-9 combines with J gene TRBJ2-7; 7 nucleotides match TRBD1. J lost 3 bases, V lost 4 bases, and 6 bases had no gene match. Germline V gives CDR1 SEHNR, CDR2 FQNEAQ (reference sequence). The CDR3 runs to 14 residues. The CDR3 reads CASSSGTESYEQYF. The CDR3 coding sequence is TGTGCCAGCAGCTCCGGGACAGAGAGCTACGAGCAGTACTTC.

This rearrangement joins TRBV5-1 to TRBJ2-2; D ambiguous. This CDR3 comprises 15 residues. V was pared by 0 bases and J by 1 base, with 7 bases between. Germline V gene lookup returns CDR1 SGHRS and CDR2 YFSETQ. In DNA form, the CDR3 reads TGCGCCAGCAGCTTGGCCCAGATGAACACCGGGGAGCTGTTTTTT. Protein product: CASSLAQMNTGELFF.

V and J are TRBV28 and TRBJ1-5; no definite D call. Trimming stripped 1 base from V and 9 bases from J, with 10 bases between. The CDR3 sequence is 13 residues long. The germline V gene has CDR1 MDHEN and CDR2 SYDVKM. CDR3 protein: CASSLSVWTPQHF. CDR3 DNA: TGTGCCAGCAGTTTATCTGTATGGACGCCCCAGCATTTT.

The sample holds one count of this clone. J is TRBJ1-1 and V is TRBV18; D is undetermined. The CDR3 is 15 residues long. CDR1 KGHSH and CDR2 LQKENI come from the germline V gene. Trimming removed 6 bases at V and 4 bases at J, with 18 bases between. This chain's CDR3 is CASSQLSPGSTEAFF. The CDR3 nucleotides are TGTGCCAGCTCTCAACTTAGTCCGGGAAGCACTGAAGCTTTCTTT.

This clone was detected only once. The chain employs TRBV30 and TRBJ2-7, with 11 bases lining up with TRBD2. Germline V gives CDR1 GTSNPN, CDR2 SVGIG (reference sequence). CDR3 length equals 12 residues. J gave up 4 bases and V 7 bases, and 3 bases lay outside the gene matches. The CDR3 DNA reads as TGTGCCTCCGGGACTAGCGGTTACGAGCAGTACTTC. This encodes CASGTSGYEQYF.

The chain recombines TRBV7-3 with TRBJ2-3; a possible D gene is TRBD2 (7 bases). Trimming took 5 bases from V and 4 from J, leaving 22 bases between them. The CDR3 totals 17 residues. Germline values: CDR1 SGHTA, CDR2 FQGTGA. The CDR3 here is CASSLWGGRGTSDTQYF. The DNA of the CDR3 is TGTGCCAGCAGCCTATGGGGTGGGAGGGGGACCTCAGATACGCAGTATTTT.

This chain links TRBV4-1 with TRBJ1-1; D unclear. CDR3 length: 15 residues. The V and J ends lost 0 bases and 5 bases respectively, with 13 bases between them. The germline V gene encodes CDR1 MGHRA and CDR2 YSYEKL. CDR3 in amino acids: CASSQDEFDGTEAFF. In nucleotides, the CDR3 is TGCGCCAGCAGCCAAGACGAGTTTGACGGGACTGAAGCTTTCTTT.

The chain uses TRBV30 and TRBJ1-2; a possible D gene is TRBD1 (5 bases). Germline V lookup: CDR1 GTSNPN, CDR2 SVGIG (reference sequence). V was shortened by 2 bases and J by 0 bases, with 10 bases between the two germline ends. This CDR3 has 14 residues. CDR3 sequence (DNA): TGTGCCTGGAGTAAAGGACAACCTAACTATGGCTACACCTTC. Translating it yields CAWSKGQPNYGYTF.

This clone was seen only once. V and J are TRBV29-1 and TRBJ1-2; tentative D call: TRBD1 (5 bases). The length of the CDR3 is 14 residues. The ends were cut back, 3 bases at V and 4 bases at J, with 15 bases in the middle. Germline assignment: CDR1 SQVTM and CDR2 ANQGSEA. The CDR3 DNA reads as TGCAGCGTTGATGGGGCCGCGGGGCTCTATGGCTACACCTTC. The encoded protein is CSVDGAAGLYGYTF.

CDR3 in amino acids: CASSYGGATDTQYF. CDR3 nucleotides: TGTGCCAGCAGTTACGGGGGGGCCACAGATACGCAGTATTTT. The chain has TRBV6-6 and TRBJ2-3, with a possible D match to TRBD2 (7 bases). Trimming cost V 2 bases and J 2 bases, with 8 bases left between them. This CDR3 is built from 14 residues. Germline V CDR1 and CDR2: MNHNY, SVGAGI (reference sequence).

The chain joins TRBV5-4 to TRBJ1-2; TRBD1 matches at 8 bases. Germline trimming cut 4 bases from V and 6 bases from J; bases unmatched to any gene: 11. The length of the CDR3 is 15 residues. Germline lookup yields CDR1 SGHNT and CDR2 YYREEE (reference sequence). This chain's CDR3 is CASSQLPGGQDGYTF. The CDR3 region has the DNA TGTGCCAGCAGCCAACTGCCGGGGGGACAGGATGGCTACACCTTC.

V usage is TRBV5-6 and J usage is TRBJ2-5; D not resolved. V dropped 1 base and J dropped 2 bases, with 0 bases sitting between them. The CDR3 loop spans 11 amino acids. Germline CDR1 and CDR2: SGHDT and YYEEEE. The CDR3 is CASSLQETQYF. In DNA form, the CDR3 reads TGTGCCAGCAGCTTGCAAGAGACCCAGTACTTC.

V is TRBV30 and J is TRBJ1-4, with a tentative D call TRBD1 (5 bases). CDR1 and CDR2 from the germline V gene are GTSNPN and SVGIG (reference sequence). Trimming removed 0 bases at V and 8 bases at J, with 13 bases between. This CDR3 comprises 14 residues. This CDR3 is CAWSVTGGGEKLFF. CDR3 nucleotide sequence: TGTGCCTGGAGTGTAACGGGGGGAGGAGAAAAACTGTTTTTT.